The text below deals with one T cell receptor (beta chain). Antigen unknown. The data are from a study of vaccination and CD4 T cells after COVID-19. Study conclusions and caveats: Convalescent patients saw a median about 85% of their reactive clones show up only after vaccination.

One entry per CDR3 protein results from TCRdb running MiXCR on the PCR reads. Here the sample spans some 18,000 distinct CDR3 sequences, 60% to 75% being singletons. The V gene end was trimmed by 2 bases and the J gene end by 4 bases; junction bases not matched to a gene: 15. The CDR3 consists of 19 residues. Looked up from germline, CDR1 is MNHEY and CDR2 is SVGAGI. V usage is TRBV6-5 and J usage is TRBJ2-1, with 9 nucleotides matching TRBD2. The specimen comprised CD4+ T cells from blood, sampled after SARS-CoV-2 vaccination. This TCR came from a human donor who had recovered from COVID-19. The CDR3 DNA follows: TGTGCCAGCAGTTACGGAGTAGCGGGAGTTAGTATGGGTTACAATGAGCAGTTCTTC. Translated, it gives CASSYGVAGVSMGYNEQFF.